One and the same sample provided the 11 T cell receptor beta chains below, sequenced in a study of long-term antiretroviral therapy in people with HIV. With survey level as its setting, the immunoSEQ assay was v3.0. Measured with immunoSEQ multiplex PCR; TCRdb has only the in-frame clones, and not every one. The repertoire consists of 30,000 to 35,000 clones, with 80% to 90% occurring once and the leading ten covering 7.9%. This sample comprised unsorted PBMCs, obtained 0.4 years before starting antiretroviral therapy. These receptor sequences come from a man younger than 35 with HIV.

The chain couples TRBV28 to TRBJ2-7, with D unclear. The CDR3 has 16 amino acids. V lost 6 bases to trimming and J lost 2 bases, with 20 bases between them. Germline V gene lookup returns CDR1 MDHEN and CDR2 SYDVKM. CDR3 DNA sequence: TGTGCCAGCAGCTCACCCTATCCGGGTCTGACCTACGAGCAGTACTTC. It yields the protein CASSSPYPGLTYEQYF. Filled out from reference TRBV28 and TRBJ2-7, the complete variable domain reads DVKVTQSSRYLVKRTGEKVFLECVQDMDHENMFWYRQDPGLGLRLIYFSYDVKMKEKGDIPEGYSVSREKKERFSLILESASTNQTSMYLCASSSPYPGLTYEQYFGPGTRLTVT.

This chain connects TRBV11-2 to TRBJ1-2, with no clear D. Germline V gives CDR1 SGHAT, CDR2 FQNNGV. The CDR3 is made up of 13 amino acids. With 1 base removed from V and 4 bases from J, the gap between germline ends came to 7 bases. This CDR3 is CASSLAPIYGYTF. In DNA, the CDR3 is TGTGCCAGCAGCTTAGCTCCGATCTATGGCTACACCTTC.

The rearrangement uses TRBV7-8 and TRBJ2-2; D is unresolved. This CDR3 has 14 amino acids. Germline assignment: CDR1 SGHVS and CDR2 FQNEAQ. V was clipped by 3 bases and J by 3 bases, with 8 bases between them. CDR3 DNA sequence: TGTGCCAGCAGCTTCATAGAGTACACCGGGGAGCTGTTTTTT. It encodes CASSFIEYTGELFF.

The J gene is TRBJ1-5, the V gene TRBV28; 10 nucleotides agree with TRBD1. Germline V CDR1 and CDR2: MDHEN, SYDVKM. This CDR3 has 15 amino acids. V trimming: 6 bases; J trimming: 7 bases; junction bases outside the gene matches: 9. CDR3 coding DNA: TGTGCCAGCAGCTCCGGGACAGGGGAGAGCCAGCCCCAGCATTTT. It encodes CASSSGTGESQPQHF.

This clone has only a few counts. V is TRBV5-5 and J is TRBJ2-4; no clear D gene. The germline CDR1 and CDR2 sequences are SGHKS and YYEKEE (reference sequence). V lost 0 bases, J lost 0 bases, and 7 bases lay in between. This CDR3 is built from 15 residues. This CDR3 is CASSLGWGAKNIQYF. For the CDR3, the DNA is TGTGCCAGCAGCTTGGGATGGGGAGCCAAAAACATTCAGTACTTC.

The CDR3, as DNA: TGTGCCAGCAGCTTGGCCAAAGGGACAGAGCAGTTCTTC. Translated: CASSLAKGTEQFF. The rearrangement joins TRBV5-5 to TRBJ2-1; tentative D call: TRBD1 (6 bases). CDR3 size: 13 residues. Trimming took 0 bases from V and 10 from J, leaving 11 bases between them. The germline gives CDR1 SGHKS, CDR2 YYEKEE (reference sequence).

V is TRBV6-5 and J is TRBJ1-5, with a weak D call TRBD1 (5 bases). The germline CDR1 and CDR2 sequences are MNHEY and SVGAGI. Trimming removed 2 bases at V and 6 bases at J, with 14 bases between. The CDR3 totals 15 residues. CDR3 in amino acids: CASSYGGDLGQPQHF. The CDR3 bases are TGTGCCAGCAGTTACGGGGGGGACTTAGGTCAGCCCCAGCATTTT.

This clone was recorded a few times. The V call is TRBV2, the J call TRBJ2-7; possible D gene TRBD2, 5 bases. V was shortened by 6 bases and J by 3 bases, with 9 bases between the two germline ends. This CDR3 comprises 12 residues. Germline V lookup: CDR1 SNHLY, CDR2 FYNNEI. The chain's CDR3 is CASRGEGYEQYF. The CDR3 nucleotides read TGTGCCAGCAGGGGAGAGGGCTACGAGCAGTACTTC. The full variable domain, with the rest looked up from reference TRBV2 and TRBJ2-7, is EPEVTQTPSHQVTQMGQEVILRCVPISNHLYFYWYRQILGQKVEFLVSFYNNEISEKSEIFDDQFSVERPDGSNFTLKIRSTKLEDSAMYFCASRGEGYEQYFGPGTRLTVT.

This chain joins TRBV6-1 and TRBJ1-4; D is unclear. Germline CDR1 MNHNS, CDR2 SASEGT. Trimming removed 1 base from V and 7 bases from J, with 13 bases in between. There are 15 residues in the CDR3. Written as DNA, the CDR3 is TGTGCCAGCAGTGAAGGCGAGGCGCATAGTGAAAAACTGTTTTTT. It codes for CASSEGEAHSEKLFF.

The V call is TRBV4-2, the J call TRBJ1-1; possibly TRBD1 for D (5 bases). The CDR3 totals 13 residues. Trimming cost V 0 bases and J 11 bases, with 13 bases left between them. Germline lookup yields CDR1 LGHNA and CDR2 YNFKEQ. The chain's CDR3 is CASSQDGGVDAFF. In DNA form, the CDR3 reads TGTGCCAGCAGCCAAGATGGGGGGGTAGACGCTTTCTTT.

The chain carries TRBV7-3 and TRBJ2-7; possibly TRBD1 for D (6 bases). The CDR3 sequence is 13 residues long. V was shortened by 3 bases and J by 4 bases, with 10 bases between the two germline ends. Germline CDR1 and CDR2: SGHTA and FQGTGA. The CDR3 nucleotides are TGTGCCAGCAGCTTGGCCAGGGGATACGAGCAGTACTTC. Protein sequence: CASSLARGYEQYF.